Included here is one T cell receptor beta chain sequence, with context. Its antigen is as yet unknown. These data originate in a study of cytomegalovirus exposure and HLA in healthy donors. Overall study findings and caveats: Researchers reported in a later analysis that common viral pathogens appeared linked to several top clusters.

PCR used 60 Vbeta primers and 13 Jbeta primers. Repertoires were generated with immunoSEQ multiplex PCR, while TCRdb's copy carries only in-frame clones and drops some. The sample carries about 140,000 clones, around 78% recorded once. V trimming: 3 bases; J trimming: 2 bases; junction bases outside the gene matches: 7. The CDR3 runs 15 residues. In germline, CDR1 is SGHAT, CDR2 FQNNGV. The V call is TRBV11-2, the J call TRBJ2-7, with 7 bases lining up with TRBD2. The sequence derives from a man aged 35-49 years in good health and CMV-seronegative. The specimen was PBMCs. In DNA, the CDR3 is TGTGCCAGCAGCTTTACGAGCGGGGAGACCTACGAGCAGTACTTC. It specifies CASSFTSGETYEQYF.